These 5 T cell receptor beta chains originate from one sample sequenced in a study of control samples from healthy donors and cancer patients. Sequenced by immunoSEQ multiplex PCR; TCRdb stores in-frame clones only, minus some. The sample carries more than 95,000 clones, around 87% recorded once. The sequencing sample was made of blood. These TCRs come from a man between 60 and 75 years old in good health.

Worth noting for this clone: An end of the junction differs from the germline gene, which may be a read error. The chain links TRBV3-1 (or the pseudogene TRBV3-2) to TRBJ2-1; possibly TRBD1 for D (5 bases). The V gene's germline CDR1 is LGHDT and CDR2 YNNKEL (reference sequence). The CDR3 loop spans 14 amino acids. The CDR3 region has the DNA TGTGCCAGCAGCCAAGATACTCCGGCAGGGTTAACGGTCTTC. This encodes CASSQDTPAGLTVF.

V and J are TRBV7-3 and TRBJ2-6, with D unclear. Germline V gene data show CDR1 as SGHTA and CDR2 as FQGTGA. V lost 3 bases, J lost 2 bases, and 8 bases lay in between. The CDR3 is made up of 15 amino acids. The DNA for the CDR3 is TGTGCCAGCAGCTTCGGCACTGCTGGGGCCAACGTCCTGACTTTC. Its protein product is CASSFGTAGANVLTF.

V is TRBV12-5 and J is TRBJ1-1, with D perhaps TRBD1 (5 bases). This CDR3 is built from 17 residues. CDR1 and CDR2 from the germline V gene are LGHNT and FRNRAP. Trimming took 2 bases from V and 4 from J, leaving 20 bases between them. CDR3 in amino acids: CASGLWYTPPQGTEAFF. The CDR3 DNA is TGTGCTAGTGGTTTGTGGTACACACCACCTCAGGGCACTGAAGCTTTCTTT.

J is TRBJ1-6 and V is TRBV28; 7 bases line up with TRBD1. The junction had 4 bases not matched to a gene; V was cut back by 4 bases and J by 7 bases. The CDR3 is made up of 14 amino acids. The V gene's germline CDR1 is MDHEN and CDR2 SYDVKM. CDR3: CASSSTGENSPLHF. CDR3 bases: TGTGCCAGCAGTTCAACAGGGGAAAATTCACCCCTCCACTTT.

This chain uses TRBV6-6 with TRBJ1-2, with TRBD1 matching 10 bases. This CDR3 is 16 amino acids long. CDR1 MNHNY and CDR2 SVGAGI come from the germline V gene (reference sequence). The junction had 13 bases not matched to a gene; V was cut back by 8 bases and J by 4 bases. In nucleotides, the CDR3 is TGTGCCAGCGTCCCAGTCCGGACAGGGGGGACCTATGGCTACACCTTC. Translation: CASVPVRTGGTYGYTF.